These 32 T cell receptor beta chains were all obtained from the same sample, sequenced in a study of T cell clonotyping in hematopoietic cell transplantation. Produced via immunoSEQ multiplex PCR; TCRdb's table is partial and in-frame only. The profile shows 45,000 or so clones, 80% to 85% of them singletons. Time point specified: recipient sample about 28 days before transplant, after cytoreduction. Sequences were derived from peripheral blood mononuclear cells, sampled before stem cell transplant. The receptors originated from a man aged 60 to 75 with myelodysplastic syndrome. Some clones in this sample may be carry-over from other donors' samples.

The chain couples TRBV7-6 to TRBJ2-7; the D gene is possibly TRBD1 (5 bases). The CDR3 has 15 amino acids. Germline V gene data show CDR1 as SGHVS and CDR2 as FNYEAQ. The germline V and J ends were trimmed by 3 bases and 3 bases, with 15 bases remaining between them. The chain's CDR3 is CASSFSLRQGYEQYF. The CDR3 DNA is TGTGCCAGCAGCTTTTCTCTAAGGCAGGGCTACGAGCAGTACTTC. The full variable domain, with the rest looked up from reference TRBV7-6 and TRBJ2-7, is GAGVSQSPRYKVTKRGQDVALRCDPISGHVSLYWYRQALGQGPEFLTYFNYEAQQDKSGLPNDRFSAERPEGSISTLTIQRTEQRDSAMYRCASSFSLRQGYEQYFGPGTRLTVT.

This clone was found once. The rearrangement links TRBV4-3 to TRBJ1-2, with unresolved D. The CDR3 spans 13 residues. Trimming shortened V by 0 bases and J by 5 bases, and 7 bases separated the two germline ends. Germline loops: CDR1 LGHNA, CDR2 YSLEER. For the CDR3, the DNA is TGCGCCAGCAGCCAAGATCGGCAGTATGGCTACACCTTC. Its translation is CASSQDRQYGYTF.

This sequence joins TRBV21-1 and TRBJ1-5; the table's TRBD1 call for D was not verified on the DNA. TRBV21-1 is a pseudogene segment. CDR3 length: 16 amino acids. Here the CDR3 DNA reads TGTGCCAGCAGCAGGATGAGCAGGGGTGACAATCAGCCCCAGCATTTT. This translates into CASSRMSRGDNQPQHF.

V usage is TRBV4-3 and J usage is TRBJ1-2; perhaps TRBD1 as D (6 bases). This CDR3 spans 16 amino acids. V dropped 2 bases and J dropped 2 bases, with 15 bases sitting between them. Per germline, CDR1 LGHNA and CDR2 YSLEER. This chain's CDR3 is CASSQSHRESNYGYTF. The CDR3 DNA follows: TGCGCCAGCAGCCAATCCCACAGGGAGTCGAACTATGGCTACACCTTC.

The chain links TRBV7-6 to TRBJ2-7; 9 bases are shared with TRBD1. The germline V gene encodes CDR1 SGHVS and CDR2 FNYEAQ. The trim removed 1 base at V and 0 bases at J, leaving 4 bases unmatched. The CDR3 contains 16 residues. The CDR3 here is CASSLEGTGNSYEQYF. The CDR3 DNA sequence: TGTGCCAGCAGCTTAGAGGGGACAGGGAACTCCTACGAGCAGTACTTC.

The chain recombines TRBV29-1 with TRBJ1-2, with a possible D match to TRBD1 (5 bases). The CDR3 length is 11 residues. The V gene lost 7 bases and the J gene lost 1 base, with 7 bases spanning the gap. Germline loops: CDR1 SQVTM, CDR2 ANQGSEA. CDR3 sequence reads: CSATDNYGYTF. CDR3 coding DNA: TGCAGCGCGACAGATAACTATGGCTACACCTTC.

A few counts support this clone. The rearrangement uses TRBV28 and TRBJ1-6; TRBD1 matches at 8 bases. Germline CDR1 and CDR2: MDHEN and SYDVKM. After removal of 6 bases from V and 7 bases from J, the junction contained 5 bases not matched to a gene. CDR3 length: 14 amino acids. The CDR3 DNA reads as TGTGCCAGCAGGGCACAGGGGGACAATTCACCCCTCCACTTT. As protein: CASRAQGDNSPLHF.

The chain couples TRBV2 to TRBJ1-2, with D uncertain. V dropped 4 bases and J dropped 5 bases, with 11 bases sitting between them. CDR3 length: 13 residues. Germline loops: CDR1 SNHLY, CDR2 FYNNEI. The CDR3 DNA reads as TGTGCCAGCAGTGCGTCAGGCACTTATGGCTACACCTTC. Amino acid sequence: CASSASGTYGYTF.

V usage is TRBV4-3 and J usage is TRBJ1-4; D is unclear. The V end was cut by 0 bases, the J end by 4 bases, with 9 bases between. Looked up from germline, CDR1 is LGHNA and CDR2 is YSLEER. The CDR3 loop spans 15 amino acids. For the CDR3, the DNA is TGCGCCAGCAGCCAAGACGGGTATCTTAATGAAAAACTGTTTTTT. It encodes CASSQDGYLNEKLFF.

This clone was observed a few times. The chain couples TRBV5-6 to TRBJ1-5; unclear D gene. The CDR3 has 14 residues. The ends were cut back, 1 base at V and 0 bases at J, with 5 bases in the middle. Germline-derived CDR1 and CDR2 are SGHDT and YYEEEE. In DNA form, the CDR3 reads TGTGCCAGCAGCTTGTGGGTTAGCAATCAGCCCCAGCATTTT. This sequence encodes CASSLWVSNQPQHF. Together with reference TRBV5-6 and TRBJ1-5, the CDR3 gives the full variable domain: DAGVTQSPTHLIKTRGQQVTLRCSPKSGHDTVSWYQQALGQGPQFIFQYYEEEERQRGNFPDRFSGHQFPNYSSELNVNALLLGDSALYLCASSLWVSNQPQHFGDGTRLSIL.

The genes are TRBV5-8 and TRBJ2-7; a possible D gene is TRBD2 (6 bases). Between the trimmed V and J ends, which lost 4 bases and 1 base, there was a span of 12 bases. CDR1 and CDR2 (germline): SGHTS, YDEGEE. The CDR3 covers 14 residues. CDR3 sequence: CASSRWGVSYEQYF. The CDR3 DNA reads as TGTGCCAGCAGCCGGTGGGGGGTATCCTACGAGCAGTACTTC.

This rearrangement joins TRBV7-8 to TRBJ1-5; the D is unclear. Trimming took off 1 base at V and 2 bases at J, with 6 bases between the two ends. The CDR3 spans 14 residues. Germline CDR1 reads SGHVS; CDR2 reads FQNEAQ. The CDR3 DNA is TGTGCCAGCAGCTTAGAGCGCGGCAATCAGCCCCAGCATTTT. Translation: CASSLERGNQPQHF.

The CDR3 DNA follows: TGTGCCTGGAGCCAAACTACTAGCGGGGAACCAGATACGCAGTATTTT. It encodes CAWSQTTSGEPDTQYF. The chain combines TRBV30 with TRBJ2-3, with 10 bases matching TRBD2. CDR1 and CDR2 (germline): GTSNPN, SVGIG (reference sequence). The J segment lost 4 bases and the V segment lost 3 bases, leaving 10 bases of the junction unmatched. CDR3 length: 16 amino acids.

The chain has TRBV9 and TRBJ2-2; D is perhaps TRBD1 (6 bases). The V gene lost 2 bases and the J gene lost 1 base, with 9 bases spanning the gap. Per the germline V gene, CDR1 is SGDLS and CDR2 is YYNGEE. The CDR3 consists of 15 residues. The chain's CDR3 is CASSVRQVNTGELFF. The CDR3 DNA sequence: TGTGCCAGCAGCGTGAGACAGGTGAACACCGGGGAGCTGTTTTTT. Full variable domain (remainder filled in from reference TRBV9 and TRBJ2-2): DSGVTQTPKHLITATGQRVTLRCSPRSGDLSVYWYQQSLDQGLQFLIQYYNGEERAKGNILERFSAQQFPDLHSELNLSSLELGDSALYFCASSVRQVNTGELFFGEGSRLTVL.

DNA for the CDR3: TGTGCCAGCAGACCATCCGGGACAGGCCGGGATGAGCAGTTCTTC. Translated, it gives CASRPSGTGRDEQFF. V and J are TRBV6-6 and TRBJ2-1; 8 bases are a match to TRBD1. Losses at the gene ends were 6 bases for V and 8 bases for J; bases not matched to a gene: 12. The CDR3 loop spans 15 amino acids. Germline CDR1 and CDR2: MNHNY and SVGAGI (reference sequence).

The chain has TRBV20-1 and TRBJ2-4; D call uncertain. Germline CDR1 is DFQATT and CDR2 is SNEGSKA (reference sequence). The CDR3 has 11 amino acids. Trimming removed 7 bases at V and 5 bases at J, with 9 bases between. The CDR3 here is CSGLAQNIQYF. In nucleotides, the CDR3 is TGCAGTGGACTGGCCCAAAACATTCAGTACTTC.

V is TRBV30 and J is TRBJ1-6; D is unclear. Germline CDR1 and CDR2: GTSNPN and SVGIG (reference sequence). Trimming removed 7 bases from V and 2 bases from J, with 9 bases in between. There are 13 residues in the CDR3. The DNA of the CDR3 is TGTGCCTACGGACGGGCCTATAATTCACCCCTCCACTTT. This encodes CAYGRAYNSPLHF.

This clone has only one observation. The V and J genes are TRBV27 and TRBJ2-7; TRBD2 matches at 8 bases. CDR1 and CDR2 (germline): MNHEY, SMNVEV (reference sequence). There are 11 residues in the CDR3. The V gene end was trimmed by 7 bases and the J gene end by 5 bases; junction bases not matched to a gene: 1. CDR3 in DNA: TGTGCCAGCACGGGAGGGGACGAGCAGTACTTC. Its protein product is CASTGGDEQYF.

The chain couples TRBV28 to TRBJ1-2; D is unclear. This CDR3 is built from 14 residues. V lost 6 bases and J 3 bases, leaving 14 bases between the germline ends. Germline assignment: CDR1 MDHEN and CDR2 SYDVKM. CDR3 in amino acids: CASSPREGYYGYTF. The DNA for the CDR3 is TGTGCCAGCAGCCCACGGGAGGGTTACTATGGCTACACCTTC.

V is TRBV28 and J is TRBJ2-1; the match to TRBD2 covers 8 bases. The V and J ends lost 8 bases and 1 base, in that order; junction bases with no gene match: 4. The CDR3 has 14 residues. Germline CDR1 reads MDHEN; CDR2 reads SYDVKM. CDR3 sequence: CASRGGPSYNEQFF. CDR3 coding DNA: TGTGCCAGCCGCGGGGGGCCTTCCTACAATGAGCAGTTCTTC.

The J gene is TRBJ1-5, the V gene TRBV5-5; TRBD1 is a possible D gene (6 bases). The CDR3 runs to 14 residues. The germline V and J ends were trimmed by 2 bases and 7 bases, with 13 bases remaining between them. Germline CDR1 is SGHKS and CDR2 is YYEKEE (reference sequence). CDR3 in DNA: TGTGCCAGCAGCTTAGAACAGGGAGGACAGCCCCAGCATTTT. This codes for CASSLEQGGQPQHF.

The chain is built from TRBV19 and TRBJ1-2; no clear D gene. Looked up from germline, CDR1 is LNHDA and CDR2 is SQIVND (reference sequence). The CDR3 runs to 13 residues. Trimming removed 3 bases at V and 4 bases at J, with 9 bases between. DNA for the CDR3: TGTGCCAGTAGTATGGGAGGAACCTATGGCTACACCTTC. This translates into CASSMGGTYGYTF.

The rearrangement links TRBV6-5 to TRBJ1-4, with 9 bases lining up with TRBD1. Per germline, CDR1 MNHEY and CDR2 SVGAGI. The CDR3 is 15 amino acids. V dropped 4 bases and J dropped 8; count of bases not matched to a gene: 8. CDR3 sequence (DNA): TGTGCCAGCAGTTCTTGGACAGGGGTTGGGGAAAAACTGTTTTTT. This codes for CASSSWTGVGEKLFF.

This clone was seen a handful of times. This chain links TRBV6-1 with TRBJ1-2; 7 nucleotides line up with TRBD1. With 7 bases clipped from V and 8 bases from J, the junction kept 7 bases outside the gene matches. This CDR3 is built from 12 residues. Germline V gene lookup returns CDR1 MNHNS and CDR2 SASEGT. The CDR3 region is CASTGDRVGYTF. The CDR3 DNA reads TGTGCCAGCACCGGAGACAGGGTGGGCTACACCTTC.

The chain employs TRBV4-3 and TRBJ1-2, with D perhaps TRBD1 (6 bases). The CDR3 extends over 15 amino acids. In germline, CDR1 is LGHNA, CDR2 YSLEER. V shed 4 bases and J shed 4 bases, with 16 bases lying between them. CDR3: CASSLTGGGSYGYTF. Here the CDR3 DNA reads TGCGCCAGCAGCCTTACGGGGGGCGGCAGCTATGGCTACACCTTC.

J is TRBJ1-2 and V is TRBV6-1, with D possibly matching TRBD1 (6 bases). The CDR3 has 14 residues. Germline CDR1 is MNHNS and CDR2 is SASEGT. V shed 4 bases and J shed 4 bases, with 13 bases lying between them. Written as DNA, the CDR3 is TGTGCCAGCAGTGCGAGACAGGATTTCTATGGCTACACCTTC. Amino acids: CASSARQDFYGYTF.

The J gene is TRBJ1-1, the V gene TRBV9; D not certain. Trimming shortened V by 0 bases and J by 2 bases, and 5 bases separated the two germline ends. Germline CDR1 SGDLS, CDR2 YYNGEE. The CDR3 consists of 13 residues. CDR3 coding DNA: TGTGCCAGCAGCGTAGGGGCTAACACTGAAGCTTTCTTT. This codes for CASSVGANTEAFF.

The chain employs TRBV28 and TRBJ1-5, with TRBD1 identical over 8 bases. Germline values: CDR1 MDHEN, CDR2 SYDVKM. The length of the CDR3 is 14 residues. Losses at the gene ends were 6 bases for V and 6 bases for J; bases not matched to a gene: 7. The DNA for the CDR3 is TGTGCCAGCAGACCAGGGACAGGAGGTCAGCCCCAGCATTTT. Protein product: CASRPGTGGQPQHF.

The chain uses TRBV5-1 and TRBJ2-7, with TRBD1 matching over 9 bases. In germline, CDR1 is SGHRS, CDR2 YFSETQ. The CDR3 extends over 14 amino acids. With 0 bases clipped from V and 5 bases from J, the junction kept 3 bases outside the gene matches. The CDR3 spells CASSLEGQGHEQYF. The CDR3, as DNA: TGCGCCAGCAGCTTGGAGGGACAGGGCCACGAGCAGTACTTC.

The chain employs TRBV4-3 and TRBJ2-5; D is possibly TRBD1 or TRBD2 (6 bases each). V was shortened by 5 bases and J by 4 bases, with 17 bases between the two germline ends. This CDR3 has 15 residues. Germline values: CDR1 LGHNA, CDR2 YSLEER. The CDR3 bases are TGCGCCAGCAGCAAAGGGGGACTCGGCGGAGAGACCCAGTACTTC. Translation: CASSKGGLGGETQYF.

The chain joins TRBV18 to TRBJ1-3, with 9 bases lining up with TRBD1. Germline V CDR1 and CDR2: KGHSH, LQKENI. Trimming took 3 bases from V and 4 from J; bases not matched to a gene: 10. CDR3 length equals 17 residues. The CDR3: CASSPYVPGTGGNTIYF. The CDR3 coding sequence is TGTGCCAGCTCACCCTATGTCCCCGGGACAGGGGGAAACACCATATATTTT.

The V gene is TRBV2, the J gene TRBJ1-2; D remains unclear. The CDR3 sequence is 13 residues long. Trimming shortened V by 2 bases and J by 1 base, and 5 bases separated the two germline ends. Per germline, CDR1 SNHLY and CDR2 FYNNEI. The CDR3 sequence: CASSENSNYGYTF. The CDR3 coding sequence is TGTGCCAGCAGTGAAAACAGTAACTATGGCTACACCTTC.